These 24 T cell receptor beta chains originate from one sample sequenced in a study of blood T cell repertoires in COVID-19 (dated by TCRdb to the early 2020s). Library creation used the immunoSEQ multiplex PCR assay. The source is immuneACCESS, and TCRdb retained only in-frame sequences with V and J called. Part of the clones is not carried over; for the studies checked, unresolved V genes explain less than half of this, and the remainder is unexplained. The sample records 150,000 to 200,000 clones, 80% to 90% of which are singletons. Approximately 12% of the sample belongs to the ten largest clones. The sample taken for sequencing was peripheral blood. The receptors originated from a woman aged 80 or older with COVID-19, enrolled during active disease.

The rearrangement links TRBV14 to TRBJ1-2; D gene unclear. This CDR3 spans 15 amino acids. Germline V gene sequence: CDR1 SGHDN, CDR2 FVKESK. Deletions cut 0 bases from V and 3 bases from J, with 11 bases between. Written as DNA, the CDR3 is TGTGCCAGCAGCCAAGATGGTTCCCGAGACTATGGCTACACCTTC. Amino acid sequence: CASSQDGSRDYGYTF.

This clone appeared a single time. The gene calls are TRBV5-1 and TRBJ1-2, with TRBD1 identical over 7 bases. This CDR3 spans 16 amino acids. J gave up 7 bases and V 4 bases, and 16 bases lay outside the gene matches. Germline assignment: CDR1 SGHRS and CDR2 YFSETQ. This CDR3 reads CASSRSRAREGAGYTF. The CDR3 DNA reads TGCGCCAGCAGCCGGTCGAGAGCTAGAGAGGGGGCTGGCTACACCTTC.

V usage is TRBV6-5 and J usage is TRBJ2-1; weak D call: TRBD1 (7 bases). CDR3 length: 15 residues. The V end lost 5 bases, the J end lost 2 bases, and 13 bases lay between the germline ends. In germline, CDR1 is MNHEY, CDR2 SVGAGI. DNA of the CDR3: TGTGCCAGCAGTCCCGACAGGGAGGCCTACAATGAGCAGTTCTTC. Amino acid sequence: CASSPDREAYNEQFF.

V and J are TRBV6-6 and TRBJ2-7; 10 nucleotides agree with TRBD2. The V gene end was trimmed by 4 bases and the J gene end by 5 bases; junction bases not matched to a gene: 8. CDR3 length equals 15 residues. The germline V gene encodes CDR1 MNHNY and CDR2 SVGAGI (reference sequence). The CDR3 region has the DNA TGTGCCAGCAGTTCAGCGGGAGGGCCTTCCAACGAGCAGTACTTC. This sequence encodes CASSSAGGPSNEQYF.

CDR3 in DNA: TGTGCCAGTAGTGCAGTTGGACAGGGAACAGATACGCAGTATTTT. Its protein is CASSAVGQGTDTQYF. The rearrangement links TRBV19 to TRBJ2-3; TRBD1 agrees at 8 bases. Germline assignment: CDR1 LNHDA and CDR2 SQIVND (reference sequence). The CDR3 runs 15 residues. Trimming removed 5 bases from V and 3 bases from J; junction bases left unmatched: 7. Full variable domain (remainder filled in from reference TRBV19 and TRBJ2-3): DGGITQSPKYLFRKEGQNVTLSCEQNLNHDAMYWYRQDPGQGLRLIYYSQIVNDFQKGDIAEGYSVSREKKESFPLTVTSAQKNPTAFYLCASSAVGQGTDTQYFGPGTRLTVL.

The gene calls are TRBV28 and TRBJ2-7, with D tentatively TRBD1 (7 bases). Trimming shortened V by 6 bases and J by 1 base, and 16 bases separated the two germline ends. The CDR3 runs to 15 residues. Germline V lookup: CDR1 MDHEN, CDR2 SYDVKM. CDR3 coding DNA: TGTGCCAGCAGGCGACCAGGGGGAGGTTCCTACGAGCAGTACTTC. Amino acid sequence: CASRRPGGGSYEQYF.

The genes are TRBV5-1 and TRBJ1-6; 8 bases are a match to TRBD1. The CDR3 runs 14 residues. Looked up from germline, CDR1 is SGHRS and CDR2 is YFSETQ. The ends lost 7 bases at V and 6 bases at J; junction bases unmatched: 6. For the CDR3, the DNA is TGCGCCAGCGCCGCAGGACAGGGTAATTCACCCCTCCACTTT. This codes for CASAAGQGNSPLHF.

The chain recombines TRBV7-2 with TRBJ2-3; 7 positions match TRBD2. This CDR3 spans 14 amino acids. V dropped 3 bases and J dropped 4; count of bases not matched to a gene: 4. Germline CDR1 SGHTA, CDR2 FQGNSA. In DNA, the CDR3 is TGTGCCAGCAGCTTTGGGGGGGGTTCAGATACGCAGTATTTT. As protein: CASSFGGGSDTQYF.

This chain joins TRBV10-3 and TRBJ1-3, with unresolved D. CDR1 is ENHRY, CDR2 SYGVKD, per germline. With 2 bases removed from V and 0 bases from J, the gap between germline ends came to 14 bases. The CDR3 consists of 17 residues. Here the CDR3 reads CAISEAGYYDSGNTIYF. Here the CDR3 DNA reads TGTGCCATCAGTGAGGCGGGGTACTATGACTCTGGAAACACCATATATTTT.

V gene TRBV7-2 combines with J gene TRBJ2-7; 10 bases fit TRBD1. The germline V gene has CDR1 SGHTA and CDR2 FQGNSA. V shed 5 bases, J shed 3 bases, and the junction held 7 bases outside the gene matches. This CDR3 is 15 amino acids long. This CDR3 reads CASSTDRGPGYEQYF. CDR3 sequence (DNA): TGTGCCAGCAGCACCGACAGGGGGCCAGGCTACGAGCAGTACTTC.

The chain combines TRBV14 with TRBJ1-1; TRBD1 is a possible D gene (6 bases). Looked up from germline, CDR1 is SGHDN and CDR2 is FVKESK. V was trimmed by 8 bases and J by 11 bases, leaving 12 bases between them. The CDR3 runs to 10 residues. The CDR3 coding sequence is TGTGCCAGCGGGGGCAGGGTTGCTTTCTTT. Encoded protein: CASGGRVAFF. The full variable domain, with the rest looked up from reference TRBV14 and TRBJ1-1, is EAGVTQFPSHSVIEKGQTVTLRCDPISGHDNLYWYRRVMGKEIKFLLHFVKESKQDESGMPNNRFLAERTGGTYSTLKVQPAELEDSGVYFCASGGRVAFFGQGTRLTVV.

The sample holds a few counts of this clone. This rearrangement joins TRBV28 to TRBJ2-5, with 9 bases matching TRBD2. The CDR3 runs 17 residues. Per germline, CDR1 MDHEN and CDR2 SYDVKM. After removal of 2 bases from V and 5 bases from J, the junction contained 12 bases not matched to a gene. CDR3 sequence: CASSLAWAGGPPETQYF. CDR3 in DNA: TGTGCCAGCAGTTTAGCGTGGGCGGGAGGGCCCCCGGAGACCCAGTACTTC.

The chain combines TRBV19 with TRBJ1-2; 9 bases match TRBD1. The ends lost 3 bases at V and 5 bases at J; junction bases unmatched: 7. The CDR3 sequence is 15 residues long. Germline lookup yields CDR1 LNHDA and CDR2 SQIVND (reference sequence). The DNA for the CDR3 is TGTGCCAGTAGTATTTCGACAGGGACAGGGTATGGCTACACCTTC. It codes for CASSISTGTGYGYTF.

The rearrangement joins TRBV5-1 to TRBJ1-3; tentatively, D is TRBD1 (6 bases). The V and J ends lost 4 bases and 2 bases respectively, with 13 bases between them. Per germline, CDR1 SGHRS and CDR2 YFSETQ. The CDR3 loop spans 15 amino acids. CDR3 loop: CASSPEGGAGNTIYF. The CDR3 nucleotides read TGCGCCAGCAGCCCTGAAGGGGGGGCTGGAAACACCATATATTTT.

The chain has TRBV7-9 and TRBJ2-7, with TRBD1 identical over 7 bases. Germline assignment: CDR1 SEHNR and CDR2 FQNEAQ (reference sequence). V was pared by 5 bases and J by 5 bases, with 6 bases of the junction left unmatched. The CDR3 spans 13 residues. CDR3 bases: TGTGCCAGCAGCACCGGGACAGTAAACGAGCAGTACTTC. The encoded protein is CASSTGTVNEQYF. The full variable domain, with the rest looked up from reference TRBV7-9 and TRBJ2-7, is DTGVSQNPRHKITKRGQNVTFRCDPISEHNRLYWYRQTLGQGPEFLTYFQNEAQLEKSRLLSDRFSAERPKGSFSTLEIQRTEQGDSAMYLCASSTGTVNEQYFGPGTRLTVT.

The chain uses TRBV4-1 and TRBJ1-1; a weak D match, TRBD1 (5 bases). CDR1 is MGHRA and CDR2 is YSYEKL in the germline V gene. The CDR3 runs 13 residues. The V and J ends lost 5 bases and 3 bases respectively, with 10 bases between them. The CDR3 DNA reads as TGCGCCAGCAGCATTGGGGGGTACACTGAAGCTTTCTTT. Translated: CASSIGGYTEAFF.

The chain combines TRBV5-5 with TRBJ2-4; no firm D call. This CDR3 is 17 amino acids long. The germline gives CDR1 SGHKS, CDR2 YYEKEE (reference sequence). With 4 bases removed from V and 1 base from J, the gap between germline ends came to 18 bases. For the CDR3, the DNA is TGTGCCAGCAGCCCCGTCGGGTCCTCCGGGGCCAAAAACATTCAGTACTTC. Translating it yields CASSPVGSSGAKNIQYF.

The chain recombines TRBV18 with TRBJ2-5; the D gene is possibly TRBD2 (5 bases). Germline CDR1 and CDR2: KGHSH and LQKENI. The CDR3 runs to 14 residues. The V end lost 6 bases, the J end lost 4 bases, and 15 bases lay between the germline ends. In DNA form, the CDR3 reads TGTGCCAGCTCGACCTCGGGGTCGCGAGAGACCCAGTACTTC. It translates to CASSTSGSRETQYF.

The V and J genes are TRBV6-1 and TRBJ1-4; 8 positions agree with TRBD1. V trimming: 4 bases; J trimming: 8 bases; junction bases outside the gene matches: 9. Germline V gives CDR1 MNHNS, CDR2 SASEGT. There are 15 residues in the CDR3. The CDR3 sequence: CASSGGQGGWEKLFF. CDR3 DNA: TGTGCCAGCAGTGGAGGACAGGGAGGTTGGGAAAAACTGTTTTTT.

This chain links TRBV7-8 with TRBJ1-2, with a possible D match to TRBD1 (5 bases). The V and J ends lost 3 bases and 4 bases respectively, with 12 bases between them. There are 14 residues in the CDR3. Germline V gene sequence: CDR1 SGHVS, CDR2 FQNEAQ. CDR3 amino acids: CASSLGPFRYGYTF. The CDR3 nucleotides are TGTGCCAGCAGCTTGGGGCCCTTTCGCTATGGCTACACCTTC. Drawing the rest from reference TRBV7-8 and TRBJ1-2, the complete variable domain is GAGVSQSPRYKVAKRGQDVALRCDPISGHVSLFWYQQALGQGPEFLTYFQNEAQLDKSGLPSDRFFAERPEGSVSTLKIQRTQQEDSAVYLCASSLGPFRYGYTFGSGTRLTVV.

CDR3 DNA: TGTGCCTGGAGTAGAGGGACAGGGGCACCCGAGGAACTGTTTTTT. Translating gives CAWSRGTGAPEELFF. This chain links TRBV30 with TRBJ1-4, with TRBD1 matching 10 bases. The CDR3 contains 15 residues. The germline CDR1 and CDR2 sequences are GTSNPN and SVGIG (reference sequence). V lost 2 bases, J lost 12 bases, and 12 bases stayed unmatched.

The chain carries TRBV4-3 and TRBJ1-3; D gene ambiguous. Between the trimmed V and J ends, which lost 0 bases and 0 bases, there was a span of 9 bases. The CDR3 consists of 16 residues. CDR1 LGHNA and CDR2 YSLEER come from the germline V gene. CDR3 DNA: TGCGCCAGCAGCCAAGATTGGAGGACCTCTGGAAACACCATATATTTT. It translates to CASSQDWRTSGNTIYF.

The chain combines TRBV15 with TRBJ1-1; D call uncertain. The V end was cut by 5 bases, the J end by 7 bases, with 11 bases between. The CDR3 contains 12 residues. The germline V gene encodes CDR1 LNHNV and CDR2 YYDKDF (reference sequence). CDR3 residues: CATSPGGNEAFF. CDR3 DNA: TGTGCCACCAGCCCGGGCGGGAATGAAGCTTTCTTT.

The chain joins TRBV11-3 to TRBJ1-1; D gene uncertain. CDR1 and CDR2 from the germline V gene are SGHNT and YENEEA. V was pared by 5 bases and J by 3 bases, with 19 bases between. The CDR3 has 16 residues. The CDR3 is CASSPRGRLVYTEAFF. CDR3 DNA: TGTGCCAGCAGCCCCCGTGGCAGGCTGGTGTACACTGAAGCTTTCTTT. The full variable domain, completed using reference TRBV11-3 and TRBJ1-1, is EAGVVQSPRYKIIEKKQPVAFWCNPISGHNTLYWYLQNLGQGPELLIRYENEEAVDDSQLPKDRFSAERLKGVDSTLKIQPAELGDSAVYLCASSPRGRLVYTEAFFGQGTRLTVV.